The clone carrying this T cell receptor beta chain has just a few counts. This sample is drawn from a study of cytomegalovirus exposure and HLA in healthy donors. The PCR contained 60 Vbeta and 13 Jbeta primers. Only in-frame clones appear in the TCRdb table, and some are missing; sequencing was by immunoSEQ multiplex PCR. There are roughly 180,000 clones in the sample; roughly 73% occur only once, and about 7.6% lies in the top ten. The CDR3 covers 15 residues. Germline CDR1 is SGHAT and CDR2 is FQNNGV. After removal of 2 bases from V and 2 bases from J, the junction contained 4 bases not matched to a gene.

The TCR comes from a woman aged 40 to 50 in good health and CMV-seropositive. The material sequenced was PBMCs. The V and J genes are TRBV11-2 and TRBJ2-7; 9 bases agree with TRBD1. The CDR3: CASSLSRDRAYEQYF. The CDR3 DNA is TGTGCCAGCAGCTTATCCCGGGACAGGGCCTACGAGCAGTACTTC.